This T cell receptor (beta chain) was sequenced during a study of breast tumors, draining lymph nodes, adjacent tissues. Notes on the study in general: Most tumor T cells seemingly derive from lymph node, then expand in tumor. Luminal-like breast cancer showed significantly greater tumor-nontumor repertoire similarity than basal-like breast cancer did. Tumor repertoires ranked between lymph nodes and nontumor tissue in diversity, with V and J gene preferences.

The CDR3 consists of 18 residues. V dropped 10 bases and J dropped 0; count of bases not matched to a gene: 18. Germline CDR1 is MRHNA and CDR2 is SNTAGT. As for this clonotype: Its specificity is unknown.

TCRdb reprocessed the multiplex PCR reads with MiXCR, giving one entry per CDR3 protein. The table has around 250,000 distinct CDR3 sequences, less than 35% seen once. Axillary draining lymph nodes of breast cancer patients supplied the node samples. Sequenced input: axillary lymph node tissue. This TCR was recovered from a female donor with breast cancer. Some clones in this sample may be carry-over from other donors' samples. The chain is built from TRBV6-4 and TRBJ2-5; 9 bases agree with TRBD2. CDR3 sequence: CATVAGEGLVRYQETQYF. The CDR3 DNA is TGTGCCACCGTAGCGGGGGAAGGACTAGTTCGGTACCAAGAGACCCAGTACTTC.